Presented here are 20 T cell receptor beta chains from one specimen sequenced in a study of human T cells and chemical hapten exposure. TCRdb passed the RACE reads through MiXCR, listing each CDR3 protein once. Of some 36,000 distinct CDR3 sequences in the sample, 10% to 13% were seen once. Time point specified: pre-sensitization, week 0. Treatment specified: therapeutic diphenylcyclopropenone sensitization with weekly scalp DPC. Whole blood that had not been fractionated was the source of extracted total RNA. Sequencing used whole blood, obtained in connection with sensitization to the hapten diphenylcyclopropenone (DPC). These receptor sequences come from a man over 45 with alopecia areata. Some clones in this sample may be carry-over from other donors' samples.

This clonotype was seen ten or more times. V usage is TRBV7-2 and J usage is TRBJ2-7; 7 nucleotides line up with TRBD1. Germline trimming cut 5 bases from V and 4 bases from J; bases unmatched to any gene: 8. The germline V gene has CDR1 SGHTA and CDR2 FQGNSA. This CDR3 has 14 residues. The CDR3 DNA sequence: TGTGCCAGCAGCAAGGGACAGACCGGTTACGAGCAGTACTTC. Its protein product is CASSKGQTGYEQYF.

This clonotype occurred many times. The chain uses TRBV6-2 or TRBV6-3 and TRBJ2-3; D could derive from TRBD1 or TRBD2 (5 bases each). The CDR3 is 15 residues long. Per the germline V gene, CDR1 is MNHEY and CDR2 is SVGEGT. V lost 2 bases and J lost 1, with 10 bases in between. The CDR3 loop reads CASSYPGSGTDTQYF. The CDR3 DNA follows: TGTGCCAGCAGTTACCCAGGGAGCGGCACAGATACGCAGTATTTT.

This clonotype was seen at least ten times. This rearrangement joins TRBV12-3 or TRBV12-4 to TRBJ2-7; the D is unclear. V was pared by 0 bases and J by 4 bases, with 7 bases between. The CDR3 spans 13 residues. The CDR3: CASSLAALYEQYF. CDR3 nucleotide sequence: TGTGCCAGCAGTTTAGCCGCCCTGTACGAGCAGTACTTC.

This clonotype was detected ten times or more. The chain has TRBV11-2 and TRBJ2-6; D not resolved. The V gene lost 5 bases and the J gene lost 1 base, with 12 bases spanning the gap. CDR1 is SGHAT, CDR2 FQNNGV, per germline. This CDR3 has 16 residues. The CDR3 sequence is CASSLSPVSGANVLTF. The CDR3 DNA follows: TGTGCCAGCAGCCTCTCCCCAGTGTCTGGGGCCAACGTCCTGACTTTC.

This chain joins TRBV3-1 and TRBJ2-7; 9 bases are a match to TRBD1. Germline-derived CDR1 and CDR2 are LGHDT and YNNKEL (reference sequence). The CDR3 totals 15 residues. The V and J ends lost 4 bases and 3 bases, in that order; junction bases with no gene match: 7. Written as DNA, the CDR3 is TGTGCCAGCAGCCCCACCGGGACAGGGAGCTACGAGCAGTACTTC. Protein sequence: CASSPTGTGSYEQYF.

This clonotype was found a few times. The V and J genes are TRBV5-6 and TRBJ1-1, with 7 bases aligning to TRBD1. V was pared by 0 bases and J by 0 bases, with 2 bases of the junction left unmatched. The V gene's germline CDR1 is SGHDT and CDR2 YYEEEE. The CDR3 contains 15 residues. In DNA form, the CDR3 reads TGTGCCAGCAGCTTGGCGGACAGGCTGAACACTGAAGCTTTCTTT. Amino acids: CASSLADRLNTEAFF.

In its sample, this clonotype was seen many times. V usage is TRBV2 and J usage is TRBJ2-1; D is ambiguous. V lost 0 bases and J lost 2, with 8 bases in between. The CDR3 contains 15 residues. Germline assignment: CDR1 SNHLY and CDR2 FYNNEI. This CDR3 reads CASSEANPAYNEQFF. The CDR3 nucleotides read TGTGCCAGCAGTGAAGCAAATCCAGCCTACAATGAGCAGTTCTTC.

This clonotype was counted at least ten times. The J gene is TRBJ2-1, the V gene TRBV4-1; no firm D call. The CDR3 sequence is 16 residues long. V was shortened by 0 bases and J by 0 bases, with 9 bases between the two germline ends. CDR1 MGHRA and CDR2 YSYEKL come from the germline V gene. CDR3 nucleotides: TGCGCCAGCAGCCAAGAGGTCACGAGCTCCTACAATGAGCAGTTCTTC. Its protein is CASSQEVTSSYNEQFF.

This clonotype was seen many times. The chain carries TRBV19 and TRBJ1-5; D uncertain. V was shortened by 1 base and J by 9 bases, with 10 bases between the two germline ends. Germline CDR1 is LNHDA and CDR2 is SQIVND (reference sequence). CDR3 length: 13 amino acids. The CDR3 nucleotides are TGTGCCAGTAGTATAGTCTTGGGTCGGCCCCAGCATTTT. Translating it yields CASSIVLGRPQHF.

This clonotype has at least ten counts. The CDR3 region has the DNA TGTGCCAGCAGTTTAGGGACCGGGGAGCTGTTTTTT. It yields the protein CASSLGTGELFF. The chain joins TRBV28 to TRBJ2-2; no definite D call. The CDR3 contains 12 residues. V was cut by 2 bases and J by 5 bases, with 3 bases left in between. The germline V gene has CDR1 MDHEN and CDR2 SYDVKM.

There are a few counts of this clonotype. This chain connects TRBV9 to TRBJ2-7; 10 positions match TRBD2. CDR3 length: 14 amino acids. Unmatched junction bases numbered 3, after V lost 4 bases and J lost 2 bases. The germline CDR1 and CDR2 sequences are SGDLS and YYNGEE. Written as DNA, the CDR3 is TGTGCCAGCAGCTCTAGCGGGAGCACCTACGAGCAGTACTTC. Translating it yields CASSSSGSTYEQYF.

This clonotype was picked up many times. V usage is TRBV6-5 and J usage is TRBJ2-1, with D perhaps TRBD2 (5 bases). CDR3 size: 16 residues. V was shortened by 4 bases and J by 2 bases, with 15 bases between the two germline ends. Germline loops: CDR1 MNHEY, CDR2 SVGAGI. The CDR3 DNA reads as TGTGCCAGCAGTTTCAAGGGCGGGCCTCCCTACAATGAGCAGTTCTTC. Translation gives CASSFKGGPPYNEQFF.

This clonotype was seen ten or more times. The chain is built from TRBV3-1 and TRBJ2-1; D gene uncertain. The CDR3 spans 12 residues. The germline V gene encodes CDR1 LGHDT and CDR2 YNNKEL (reference sequence). The V end lost 1 base, the J end lost 10 bases, and 8 bases lay between the germline ends. In nucleotides, the CDR3 is TGTGCCAGCAGCCAAGTGAGGACCGAGCAGTTCTTC. This translates into CASSQVRTEQFF.

CDR3 coding DNA: TGCAGCGTCGGGACAGGGGGCTCTGGAAACACCATATATTTT. Protein product: CSVGTGGSGNTIYF. This chain uses TRBV29-1 with TRBJ1-3; 11 bases map to TRBD1. Germline V lookup: CDR1 SQVTM, CDR2 ANQGSEA. The CDR3 length is 14 residues. V lost 6 bases and J lost 0; bases outside the gene matches: 1. The variable domain in full, completed from reference TRBV29-1 and TRBJ1-3, reads SAVISQKPSRDICQRGTSLTIQCQVDSQVTMMFWYRQQPGQSLTLIATANQGSEATYESGFVIDKFPISRPNLTFSTLTVSNMSPEDSSIYLCSVGTGGSGNTIYFGEGSWLTVV.

This clonotype came up many times. The chain links TRBV12-5 to TRBJ2-3; the D gene is possibly TRBD2 (6 bases). The CDR3 totals 15 residues. Germline CDR1 reads LGHNT; CDR2 reads FRNRAP. Trimming took off 2 bases at V and 2 bases at J, with 11 bases between the two ends. The CDR3 DNA reads as TGTGCTAGTGGTTTGTTGGGGGAGGACACAGATACGCAGTATTTT. It translates to CASGLLGEDTDTQYF.

The sample holds many counts of this clonotype. The rearrangement links TRBV27 to TRBJ2-4, with D maybe TRBD2 (5 bases). Germline loops: CDR1 MNHEY, CDR2 SMNVEV (reference sequence). This CDR3 region has 16 residues. The V gene lost 5 bases and the J gene lost 3 bases, with 17 bases spanning the gap. The CDR3 is CASSPELVYGKNIQYF. DNA for the CDR3: TGTGCCAGCAGTCCCGAACTAGTATATGGCAAAAACATTCAGTACTTC.

This clonotype was recorded at least ten times. The chain carries TRBV7-2 and TRBJ2-5, with D unclear. This CDR3 is built from 15 residues. The ends were cut back, 5 bases at V and 4 bases at J, with 17 bases in the middle. In germline, CDR1 is SGHTA, CDR2 FQGNSA. CDR3: CASSQTTAIRETQYF. The CDR3 region has the DNA TGTGCCAGCAGCCAGACCACTGCCATTCGAGAGACCCAGTACTTC.

Only a few counts were recorded for this clonotype. The chain carries TRBV29-1 and TRBJ2-5; the match to TRBD1 covers 9 bases. This CDR3 is 13 amino acids long. Germline V gene data show CDR1 as SQVTM and CDR2 as ANQGSEA. The V and J ends lost 4 bases and 5 bases, in that order; junction bases with no gene match: 5. The chain's CDR3 is CSVVQGARETQYF. CDR3 sequence (DNA): TGCAGCGTTGTACAGGGGGCCAGGGAGACCCAGTACTTC. Supplemented by reference TRBV29-1 and TRBJ2-5, the full variable domain reads SAVISQKPSRDICQRGTSLTIQCQVDSQVTMMFWYRQQPGQSLTLIATANQGSEATYESGFVIDKFPISRPNLTFSTLTVSNMSPEDSSIYLCSVVQGARETQYFGPGTRLLVL.

This sequence joins TRBV29-1 and TRBJ2-2; D gene ambiguous. CDR1 is SQVTM, CDR2 ANQGSEA, per germline. The V end lost 6 bases, the J end lost 6 bases, and 20 bases lay between the germline ends. The CDR3 length is 15 residues. The CDR3 sequence: CSVSHATKGPGELFF. The CDR3 bases are TGCAGCGTCAGCCATGCTACAAAAGGTCCCGGGGAGCTGTTTTTT.

The rearrangement uses TRBV2 and TRBJ1-5, with D possibly being TRBD1 (6 bases). The V and J ends lost 0 bases and 5 bases respectively, with 11 bases between them. Per the germline V gene, CDR1 is SNHLY and CDR2 is FYNNEI. The CDR3 spans 15 residues. CDR3 bases: TGTGCCAGCAGTGAAGCCCCGACAGGCTATCAGCCCCAGCATTTT. This sequence encodes CASSEAPTGYQPQHF.